The present TCR beta chain was sequenced within a study of blood T cell repertoires in COVID-19. In the study overall: COVID-19 samples collected from the United States, Italy and Spain covered acute and convalescent phases.

Authors' data handling: Amplification with reference gene primers provided the estimates of nucleated cell counts. The method was immunoSEQ multiplex PCR; TCRdb's version includes in-frame clones alone and lacks a portion of them. The DNA gave D and trimming, while V, J and clone size come from that table. The sample lists approximately 450,000 clones; nearly 90% were seen once. Participants were aged roughly 18 to 90 years, lived in about two dozen US areas, and enrolled virtually. Cohort allocation depended upon clinical history that participants reported. Germline-derived CDR1 and CDR2 are LNHDA and SQIVND (reference sequence). This CDR3 contains 11 residues. Between the trimmed V and J ends, which lost 8 bases and 4 bases, there was a span of 8 bases.

Sequenced input: PBMCs or T cells enriched from blood (not recorded which). This chain links TRBV19 with TRBJ1-2; no reliable D call. This TCR was sampled from a woman between 18 and 29 years old with acute COVID-19. The CDR3 region is CASHAVYGYTF. The CDR3 DNA sequence: TGTGCCAGTCACGCGGTCTATGGCTACACCTTC.